The 32 T cell receptor beta chains reported below all come from one sample, sequenced in a study of T cell responses to AZD1222 COVID-19 vaccine. The protocol was immunoSEQ multiplex PCR, while the TCRdb copy is restricted to in-frame clones and leaves out a portion. The sample includes over 100,000 clones, roughly 90% of them seen just once. The sequencing here drew on peripheral blood, taken on day 0 of MenACWY control vaccination. These receptors originate from an adult in good health.

The rearrangement links TRBV9 to TRBJ2-3; no definite D call. The CDR3 contains 12 residues. The V end was cut by 1 base, the J end by 4 bases, with 4 bases between. Per the germline V gene, CDR1 is SGDLS and CDR2 is YYNGEE. CDR3 protein: CASSVSADTQYF. The CDR3 region has the DNA TGTGCCAGCAGCGTAAGCGCAGATACGCAGTATTTT.

The CDR3 here is CASSLGQGALGYTF. CDR3 DNA sequence: TGTGCCAGCAGCTTGGGGCAGGGGGCGCTTGGCTACACCTTC. The V call is TRBV13, the J call TRBJ1-2; TRBD1 matches 8 bases. V trimming: 3 bases; J trimming: 7 bases; junction bases outside the gene matches: 7. Germline-derived CDR1 and CDR2 are PRHDT and FYEKMQ (reference sequence). This CDR3 is 14 amino acids long.

The chain links TRBV20-1 to TRBJ1-1, with D tentatively TRBD1 (5 bases). Germline V lookup: CDR1 DFQATT, CDR2 SNEGSKA (reference sequence). V was trimmed by 6 bases and J by 8 bases, leaving 7 bases between them. CDR3 length: 9 amino acids. The CDR3 DNA reads as TGCAGTGCCCCAGGGGAAGCTTTCTTT. Translating gives CSAPGEAFF.

V and J are TRBV3-1 (or the pseudogene TRBV3-2) and TRBJ1-1; D is perhaps TRBD1 (5 bases). Germline values: CDR1 LGHDT, CDR2 YNNKEL (reference sequence). The length of the CDR3 is 14 residues. The V end was cut by 3 bases, the J end by 11 bases, with 19 bases between. CDR3 nucleotides: TGTGCCAGCAGCCAGGTGGGGGACCCACATGGCGCTTTCTTT. Protein: CASSQVGDPHGAFF.

The genes are TRBV27 and TRBJ1-5; possibly TRBD1 for D (5 bases). The CDR3 covers 13 residues. Germline CDR1 MNHEY, CDR2 SMNVEV (reference sequence). Trimming cost V 5 bases and J 3 bases, with 8 bases left between them. The DNA for the CDR3 is TGTGCCAGCAGTAGACAGCTCAATCAGCCCCAGCATTTT. Protein: CASSRQLNQPQHF.

The count of this clone is one. The chain carries TRBV5-1 and TRBJ1-1; D remains unclear. The CDR3 extends over 14 amino acids. The V gene's germline CDR1 is SGHRS and CDR2 YFSETQ. Trimming shortened V by 3 bases and J by 0 bases, and 9 bases separated the two germline ends. CDR3 protein: CASSSRRLNTEAFF. The CDR3 DNA sequence: TGCGCCAGCAGCTCACGCCGACTGAACACTGAAGCTTTCTTT.

The chain uses TRBV20-1 and TRBJ1-2; D is undetermined. The CDR3 covers 11 residues. V was shortened by 0 bases and J by 5 bases, with 4 bases between the two germline ends. The germline V gene encodes CDR1 DFQATT and CDR2 SNEGSKA (reference sequence). CDR3 in DNA: TGCAGTGCTAGAGATAGATATGGCTACACCTTC. It codes for CSARDRYGYTF.

This clone came up a few times. J is TRBJ1-4 and V is TRBV27, with no clear D. The CDR3 is 15 amino acids. Germline V gives CDR1 MNHEY, CDR2 SMNVEV (reference sequence). Trimming shortened V by 0 bases and J by 1 base, and 6 bases separated the two germline ends. Written as DNA, the CDR3 is TGTGCCAGCAGTTTATCCGCGGTAACTAATGAAAAACTGTTTTTT. Its translation: CASSLSAVTNEKLFF.

This clone has only one observation. This CDR3 is CASTRILTGELFF. The CDR3 DNA reads TGTGCCAGCACTCGGATCCTAACCGGGGAGCTGTTTTTT. J is TRBJ2-2 and V is TRBV9, with D unclear. CDR3 length equals 13 residues. Germline CDR1 reads SGDLS; CDR2 reads YYNGEE. V was cut by 6 bases and J by 5 bases, with 11 bases left in between.

The CDR3 region has the DNA TGTGCCAGCAGCGTATCCCCAGGGGGGTACGAGCAGTACTTC. Protein sequence: CASSVSPGGYEQYF. This chain joins TRBV9 and TRBJ2-7, with a tentative D call TRBD1 (7 bases). With 1 base removed from V and 4 bases from J, the gap between germline ends came to 12 bases. The length of the CDR3 is 14 residues. Germline CDR1 and CDR2: SGDLS and YYNGEE.

This chain connects TRBV11-3 to TRBJ2-1, with a weak D call TRBD2 (6 bases). Germline assignment: CDR1 SGHNT and CDR2 YENEEA. Trimming took off 1 base at V and 10 bases at J, with 14 bases between the two ends. The CDR3 contains 14 residues. The CDR3 spells CASSLGRGDGEQFF. In nucleotides, the CDR3 is TGTGCCAGCAGCTTAGGGAGGGGAGACGGCGAGCAGTTCTTC.

The chain recombines TRBV9 with TRBJ2-7, with unresolved D. V was trimmed by 0 bases and J by 0 bases, leaving 7 bases between them. The germline gives CDR1 SGDLS, CDR2 YYNGEE. CDR3 length: 14 amino acids. CDR3 residues: CASSVDSHSYEQYF. In DNA form, the CDR3 reads TGTGCCAGCAGCGTAGACAGCCACTCCTACGAGCAGTACTTC.

J is TRBJ1-3 and V is TRBV28; 11 nucleotides align to TRBD1. This CDR3 has 17 amino acids. J was trimmed by 2 bases and V by 6 bases; bases with no gene match: 9. Germline V lookup: CDR1 MDHEN, CDR2 SYDVKM. The CDR3 coding sequence is TGTGCCAGCAGCCATGGACAGGGGGCTGTGGCTGGAAACACCATATATTTT. Translated, it gives CASSHGQGAVAGNTIYF. Variable domain in full (rest from reference TRBV28 and TRBJ1-3): DVKVTQSSRYLVKRTGEKVFLECVQDMDHENMFWYRQDPGLGLRLIYFSYDVKMKEKGDIPEGYSVSREKKERFSLILESASTNQTSMYLCASSHGQGAVAGNTIYFGEGSWLTVV.

The count of this clone is one. The V gene is TRBV19, the J gene TRBJ1-2, with TRBD1 as a possible D gene (5 bases). Trimming pared 3 bases from V and 3 bases from J, leaving 8 bases between. The CDR3 covers 13 residues. The germline CDR1 and CDR2 sequences are LNHDA and SQIVND (reference sequence). CDR3 nucleotide sequence: TGTGCCAGTAGTATCCCCAGGGACTATGGCTACACCTTC. Protein: CASSIPRDYGYTF.

CDR3 in DNA: TGTGCCAGCAGTGAGGGAGGCTCTGGGGCCAACGTCCTGACTTTC. Its translation: CASSEGGSGANVLTF. The V gene is TRBV6-4, the J gene TRBJ2-6, with D perhaps TRBD2 (6 bases). V was cut by 3 bases and J by 0 bases, with 6 bases left in between. Germline V gives CDR1 MRHNA, CDR2 SNTAGT. This CDR3 spans 15 amino acids.

The rearrangement joins TRBV7-2 to TRBJ1-2, with 10 bases that match TRBD1. This CDR3 has 16 residues. Per the germline V gene, CDR1 is SGHTA and CDR2 is FQGNSA. Trimming removed 1 base from V and 4 bases from J; junction bases left unmatched: 6. CDR3 sequence (DNA): TGTGCCAGCAGCTTAGTTGTAGGACAGGGGGGCTATGGCTACACCTTC. This codes for CASSLVVGQGGYGYTF.

The chain carries TRBV6-2 or TRBV6-3 and TRBJ1-1; tentatively, D is TRBD1 (5 bases). Trimming stripped 2 bases from V and 11 bases from J, with 15 bases between. The CDR3 runs to 13 residues. CDR1 is MNHEY and CDR2 is SVGEGT in the germline V gene. This CDR3 reads CASSYRPRDRAFF. Written as DNA, the CDR3 is TGTGCCAGCAGTTACCGACCCAGGGATAGGGCTTTCTTT.

The chain links TRBV6-1 to TRBJ2-7; TRBD2 agrees at 14 bases. Losses at the gene ends were 3 bases for V and 3 bases for J; bases not matched to a gene: 1. The germline gives CDR1 MNHNS, CDR2 SASEGT. The CDR3 is 15 amino acids. CDR3 nucleotide sequence: TGTGCCAGCAGTGACGGGACTAGCGGGAGCTACGAGCAGTACTTC. It is translated as CASSDGTSGSYEQYF.

In this sample, this clone turned up a few times. DNA for the CDR3: TGTGCCAGCAGCCCAGATTACTATGGCTACACCTTC. This codes for CASSPDYYGYTF. The chain has TRBV5-8 and TRBJ1-2; D remains unclear. Trimming removed 4 bases from V and 3 bases from J, with 7 bases in between. CDR3 length: 12 amino acids. Per the germline V gene, CDR1 is SGHTS and CDR2 is YDEGEE.

The chain recombines TRBV12-3 or TRBV12-4 with TRBJ2-7, with unresolved D. Deletions cut 6 bases from V and 2 bases from J, with 11 bases between. The CDR3 sequence is 13 residues long. This CDR3 reads CASSRTNTYEQYF. Written as DNA, the CDR3 is TGTGCCAGCAGCCGAACCAACACCTACGAGCAGTACTTC.

The V call is TRBV28, the J call TRBJ2-1; 7 bases agree with TRBD1. V dropped 5 bases and J dropped 3; count of bases not matched to a gene: 10. Germline assignment: CDR1 MDHEN and CDR2 SYDVKM. The CDR3 is 16 residues long. The CDR3 spells CASSATRDRIYNEQFF. The DNA for the CDR3 is TGTGCCAGCAGTGCTACTCGGGACAGAATCTACAATGAGCAGTTCTTC.

This sequence joins TRBV6-1 and TRBJ1-1; no reliable D call. Trimming pared 3 bases from V and 1 base from J, leaving 12 bases between. Germline V lookup: CDR1 MNHNS, CDR2 SASEGT. The CDR3 has 15 amino acids. In DNA, the CDR3 is TGTGCCAGCAGTGAGGGTCACAGAGGGAACACTGAAGCTTTCTTT. Amino acids: CASSEGHRGNTEAFF.

The chain joins TRBV6-2 or TRBV6-3 to TRBJ2-2, with D unresolved. V was shortened by 2 bases and J by 4 bases, with 8 bases between the two germline ends. The CDR3 has 14 residues. Germline CDR1 reads MNHEY; CDR2 reads SVGEGT. The CDR3 loop reads CASSYRAFTGELFF. CDR3 DNA: TGTGCCAGCAGTTACAGGGCGTTCACCGGGGAGCTGTTTTTT.

This clone appeared once. The V and J genes are TRBV6-6 and TRBJ2-7, with a weak D call TRBD2 (6 bases). Germline loops: CDR1 MNHNY, CDR2 SVGAGI (reference sequence). CDR3 size: 11 residues. V gave up 5 bases and J gave up 4 bases, with 6 bases separating them. CDR3 amino acids: CASSGGYEQYF. The CDR3 DNA sequence: TGTGCCAGCAGTGGGGGGTACGAGCAGTACTTC.

V usage is TRBV18 and J usage is TRBJ2-7; 12 nucleotides agree with TRBD2. Germline-derived CDR1 and CDR2 are KGHSH and LQKENI. V gave up 4 bases and J gave up 9 bases; unmatched junction bases: 13. CDR3 length: 16 amino acids. CDR3 nucleotides: TGTGCCAGCTCACGGACCGACGGACTAGCGGGGATTCGGCAGTACTTC. Amino acids: CASSRTDGLAGIRQYF.

The gene calls are TRBV5-1 and TRBJ2-2; D possibly corresponds to TRBD1 (6 bases). This CDR3 contains 13 residues. Germline loops: CDR1 SGHRS, CDR2 YFSETQ. V lost 4 bases, J lost 6 bases, and 10 bases lay in between. For the CDR3, the DNA is TGCGCCAGCAGCATTGAGGGGGCCGGGGAGCTGTTTTTT. Translation: CASSIEGAGELFF.

V gene TRBV6-1 combines with J gene TRBJ2-1, with D tentatively TRBD2 (5 bases). V was shortened by 2 bases and J by 4 bases, with 15 bases between the two germline ends. This CDR3 is built from 16 residues. Germline V gene lookup returns CDR1 MNHNS and CDR2 SASEGT. CDR3 nucleotide sequence: TGTGCCAGCAGTGAATATCGGGGATCCCTATACAATGAGCAGTTCTTC. Protein: CASSEYRGSLYNEQFF.

This chain joins TRBV7-9 and TRBJ2-1, with 9 bases matching TRBD2. The CDR3 spans 16 residues. Germline CDR1 and CDR2: SEHNR and FQNEAQ (reference sequence). The ends lost 5 bases at V and 5 bases at J; junction bases unmatched: 10. Here the CDR3 reads CASSPVWTSDNNEQFF. The DNA for the CDR3 is TGTGCCAGCAGCCCCGTCTGGACTAGCGATAACAATGAGCAGTTCTTC.

The rearrangement links TRBV28 to TRBJ1-5, with D possibly TRBD1 on 6 matching bases. V was cut by 7 bases and J by 6 bases, with 13 bases left in between. From germline, CDR1 is MDHEN and CDR2 SYDVKM. CDR3 length equals 13 residues. DNA of the CDR3: TGTGCCAGCACCCACCCGGACAGTCAGCCCCAGCATTTT. Translation: CASTHPDSQPQHF.

V is TRBV5-6 and J is TRBJ2-1; D ambiguous. V gave up 6 bases and J gave up 4 bases, with 17 bases separating them. CDR1 and CDR2 (germline): SGHDT, YYEEEE. This CDR3 comprises 15 residues. The CDR3 loop reads CASTSVDGGYNEQFF. The CDR3 coding sequence is TGTGCCAGCACCTCCGTGGACGGTGGATACAATGAGCAGTTCTTC.

The chain is built from TRBV28 and TRBJ1-5; D gene uncertain. The CDR3 runs to 14 residues. V was shortened by 6 bases and J by 2 bases, with 11 bases between the two germline ends. Per the germline V gene, CDR1 is MDHEN and CDR2 is SYDVKM. The chain's CDR3 is CASSPLDGNQPQHF. The CDR3 coding sequence is TGTGCCAGCAGCCCTCTAGATGGCAATCAGCCCCAGCATTTT.

V usage is TRBV7-9 and J usage is TRBJ1-2; D gene ambiguous. CDR1 is SEHNR, CDR2 FQNEAQ, per germline (reference sequence). V gave up 3 bases and J gave up 4 bases, with 9 bases separating them. The CDR3 covers 13 residues. CDR3 sequence reads: CASSFGVGYGYTF. The DNA of the CDR3 is TGTGCCAGCAGCTTTGGGGTAGGCTATGGCTACACCTTC.